The rows below give T cell receptor beta chains drawn from one sample of a study of cytomegalovirus exposure and HLA in healthy donors. The table came from immunoSEQ multiplex PCR; TCRdb's copy has only in-frame clones and leaves some out. The sample includes roughly 61,000 clones, around 81% of them seen just once. Sequencing was done on a sample of PBMCs. These TCRs come from a male donor in good health and CMV-seronegative. Both conserved end residues are part of each CDR3. A D gene is named only where the DNA matches it firmly. Rows may omit the clone size; those that give it use once, few, many or a size class.

d_gene,v_gene,abundance,j_gene,CDR3aa,CDR3nt
TRBD2,TRBV18,NA,TRBJ2-7,CASSPRGGDAGFYEQYF,TGTGCCAGCTCACCAAGGGGAGGGGACGCAGGGTTCTACGAGCAGTACTTC
TRBD1,TRBV19,NA,TRBJ1-1,CASGTGDTEAFF,TGTGCCAGTGGGACAGGGGACACTGAAGCTTTCTTT
NA,TRBV6-5,NA,TRBJ2-3,CASRAPGADTQYF,TGTGCCAGCAGGGCTCCAGGGGCAGATACGCAGTATTTT
NA,TRBV7-8,NA,TRBJ2-7,CASNVDRAYEQYF,TGTGCCAGCAACGTAGACAGAGCCTACGAGCAGTACTTC
TRBD2,TRBV7-9,NA,TRBJ2-3,CASSFGLAGSPSTDTQYF,TGTGCCAGCAGCTTTGGACTAGCGGGGTCCCCTAGCACAGATACGCAGTATTTT
TRBD1,TRBV5-1,NA,TRBJ1-1,CASSQGQVGMNTEAFF,TGCGCCAGCAGCCAGGGACAGGTCGGTATGAACACTGAAGCTTTCTTT
NA,TRBV5-6,NA,TRBJ1-5,CASSLDGRAQPQHF,TGTGCCAGCAGCTTGGATGGCAGGGCCCAGCCCCAGCATTTT
NA,TRBV7-6,NA,TRBJ2-6,CASSLGGSGANVLTF,TGTGCCAGCAGCCTAGGAGGGTCTGGGGCCAACGTCCTGACTTTC
NA,TRBV6-5,NA,TRBJ2-3,CASSYGGTSTDTQYF,TGTGCCAGCAGTTACGGGGGGACTAGCACAGATACGCAGTATTTT
NA,TRBV27,NA,TRBJ1-6,CASSPATGFYSPLHF,TGTGCCAGCAGTCCCGCGACAGGTTTTTATTCACCCCTCCACTTT
NA,TRBV6-5,NA,TRBJ1-1,CASSTPQRGNTEAFF,TGTGCCAGCAGTACCCCCCAGCGGGGGAACACTGAAGCTTTCTTT
NA,TRBV7-2,few,TRBJ1-5,CASSFSRRDQPQHF,TGTGCCAGCAGCTTTTCACGTAGAGATCAGCCCCAGCATTTT
TRBD2,TRBV18,NA,TRBJ2-5,CASSPKASGGADQETQYF,TGTGCCAGCTCACCAAAGGCTAGCGGGGGGGCTGACCAAGAGACCCAGTACTTC
TRBD2,TRBV5-4,NA,TRBJ2-3,CASSETSGGPTDTQYF,TGTGCCAGCAGCGAGACTAGCGGGGGGCCAACAGATACGCAGTATTTT
NA,TRBV7-8,NA,TRBJ1-5,CASSLGRGIQPQHF,TGTGCCAGCAGCTTAGGCAGGGGCATTCAGCCCCAGCATTTT
TRBD1,TRBV4-3,NA,TRBJ2-2,CASSQEGTGGTGELFF,TGCGCCAGCAGCCAGGAAGGGACAGGGGGCACCGGGGAGCTGTTTTTT
NA,TRBV5-1,once,TRBJ2-7,CASSPGHTYEQYF,TGCGCCAGCAGCCCCGGACACACCTACGAGCAGTACTTC
NA,TRBV29-1,NA,TRBJ1-4,CSVRQSTNEKLFF,TGCAGCGTGAGGCAGTCGACTAATGAAAAACTGTTTTTT
NA,TRBV18,NA,TRBJ2-6,CASSPQQGTGANVLTF,TGTGCCAGCTCACCACAGCAGGGTACTGGGGCCAACGTCCTGACTTTC
TRBD1,TRBV13,NA,TRBJ1-4,CASSLGGRAGGNEKLFF,TGTGCCAGCAGCTTAGGAGGAAGAGCAGGGGGGAATGAAAAACTGTTTTTT
NA,TRBV27,once,TRBJ2-1,CASSSVGQSNEQFF,TGTGCCAGCAGTTCCGTGGGGCAGTCCAATGAGCAGTTCTTC
TRBD1,TRBV5-1,NA,TRBJ1-2,CASSRDFAPTGGGGYTF,TGCGCCAGCAGCCGCGATTTTGCCCCCACAGGGGGAGGTGGCTACACCTTC
TRBD1,TRBV7-3,NA,TRBJ2-2,CASSRLGQGAGGELFF,TGTGCCAGCAGCCGCCTCGGACAGGGGGCCGGCGGGGAGCTGTTTTTT
NA,TRBV2,NA,TRBJ1-1,CASSEIEGGHEAFF,TGTGCCAGCAGTGAAATAGAGGGTGGGCATGAAGCTTTCTTT
NA,TRBV2,once,TRBJ2-2,CASSPLAGFTGELFF,TGTGCCAGCAGTCCGCTTGCAGGGTTTACCGGGGAGCTGTTTTTT
TRBD2,TRBV6-4,NA,TRBJ2-3,CASSDSAGEGGDTQYF,TGTGCCAGCAGTGACTCGGCGGGGGAGGGAGGAGATACGCAGTATTTT
NA,TRBV30,NA,TRBJ1-6,CAWSDRVSPLHF,TGTGCCTGGAGTGACAGGGTCTCACCCCTCCACTTT
TRBD2,TRBV6-6,NA,TRBJ2-3,CASSLSGGGTDTQYF,TGTGCCAGCAGTTTGAGCGGGGGGGGCACAGATACGCAGTATTTT
NA,TRBV7-7,NA,TRBJ2-2,CASSLGAPNTGELFF,TGTGCTAGCAGCTTGGGGGCCCCGAACACCGGGGAGCTGTTTTTT
NA,TRBV5-1,NA,TRBJ2-1,CASSLAGWENEQFF,TGCGCCAGCAGCTTGGCGGGGTGGGAGAATGAGCAGTTCTTC
TRBD1,TRBV19,NA,TRBJ1-2,CASSARTGQLDYGYTF,TGTGCCAGTAGTGCCCGGACAGGGCAACTGGACTATGGCTACACCTTC
NA,TRBV6-6,NA,TRBJ1-1,CASSSDGDTEAFF,TGTGCCAGCAGTTCCGACGGGGACACTGAAGCTTTCTTT
TRBD1,TRBV11-2,NA,TRBJ1-2,CASSLDRGQETF,TGTGCCAGCAGCTTAGATCGGGGACAGGAAACCTTC
NA,TRBV19,NA,TRBJ2-7,CAAGGGIYEQYF,TGTGCCGCCGGTGGGGGCATCTACGAGCAGTACTTC
TRBD2,TRBV4-2,NA,TRBJ2-5,CASSLLGTSGGAQETQYF,TGTGCCAGCAGCCTCTTAGGGACTAGCGGGGGAGCGCAAGAGACCCAGTACTTC
NA,TRBV19,NA,TRBJ1-2,CASSIDHGTYTNYGYTF,TGTGCCAGTAGTATAGATCACGGGACATATACTAACTATGGCTACACCTTC
TRBD1,TRBV5-1,NA,TRBJ2-7,CASSPTGVPSYEQYF,TGCGCCAGCAGCCCCACAGGGGTCCCGTCCTACGAGCAGTACTTC
TRBD1,TRBV27,NA,TRBJ1-2,CASSTRDSPNYGYTF,TGTGCCAGCAGTACCCGGGACAGCCCTAACTATGGCTACACCTTC
NA,TRBV5-6,once,TRBJ1-2,CASTNLGGLNYGYTF,TGTGCCAGCACCAACCTCGGAGGCCTTAACTATGGCTACACCTTC
TRBD1,TRBV11-2,few,TRBJ2-7,CASSPDRGNEQYF,TGTGCCAGCAGCCCGGACAGGGGAAACGAGCAGTACTTC
NA,TRBV5-6,NA,TRBJ1-6,CASSNDIPYNSPLHF,TGTGCCAGCAGCAACGACATTCCCTATAATTCACCCCTCCACTTT
TRBD1,TRBV5-1,NA,TRBJ1-5,CASSFSTGKDQPQHF,TGCGCCAGCAGCTTCTCGACAGGGAAGGATCAGCCCCAGCATTTT